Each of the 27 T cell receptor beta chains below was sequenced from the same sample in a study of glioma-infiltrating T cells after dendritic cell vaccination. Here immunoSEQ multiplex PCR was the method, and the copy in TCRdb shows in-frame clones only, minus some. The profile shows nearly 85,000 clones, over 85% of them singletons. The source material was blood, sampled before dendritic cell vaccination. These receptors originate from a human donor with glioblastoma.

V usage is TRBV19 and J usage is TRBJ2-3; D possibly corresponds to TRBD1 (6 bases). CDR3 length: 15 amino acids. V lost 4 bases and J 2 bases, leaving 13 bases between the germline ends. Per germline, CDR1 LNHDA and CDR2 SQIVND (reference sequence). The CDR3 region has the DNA TGTGCCAGTAGTACCGGGACAACCTACACAGATACGCAGTATTTT. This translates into CASSTGTTYTDTQYF.

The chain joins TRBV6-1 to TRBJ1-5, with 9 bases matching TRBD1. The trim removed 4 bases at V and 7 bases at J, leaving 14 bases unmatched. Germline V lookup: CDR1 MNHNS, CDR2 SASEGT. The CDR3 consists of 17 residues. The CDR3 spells CASSGIGTGQGRQPQHF. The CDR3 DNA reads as TGTGCCAGCAGTGGAATAGGGACAGGGCAGGGGAGACAGCCCCAGCATTTT.

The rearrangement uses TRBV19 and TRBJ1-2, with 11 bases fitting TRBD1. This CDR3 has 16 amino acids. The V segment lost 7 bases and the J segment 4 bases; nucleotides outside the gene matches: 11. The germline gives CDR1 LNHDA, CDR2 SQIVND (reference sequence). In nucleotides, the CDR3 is TGTGCCAGTACCTTCGGACAGGGGGCAATAAGCTATGGCTACACCTTC. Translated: CASTFGQGAISYGYTF.

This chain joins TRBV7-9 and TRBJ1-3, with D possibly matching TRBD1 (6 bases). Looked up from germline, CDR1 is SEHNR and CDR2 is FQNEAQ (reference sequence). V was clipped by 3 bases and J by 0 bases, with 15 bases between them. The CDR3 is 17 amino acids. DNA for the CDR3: TGTGCCAGCAGCTTGCTGACAGGCTCTAGCTCTGGAAACACCATATATTTT. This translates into CASSLLTGSSSGNTIYF.

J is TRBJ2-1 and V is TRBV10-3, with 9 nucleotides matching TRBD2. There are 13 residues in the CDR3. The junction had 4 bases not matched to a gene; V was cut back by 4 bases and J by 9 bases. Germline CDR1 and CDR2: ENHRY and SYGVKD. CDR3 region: CAISALAGVEQFF. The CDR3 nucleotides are TGTGCCATCAGTGCCTTAGCGGGAGTTGAGCAGTTCTTC.

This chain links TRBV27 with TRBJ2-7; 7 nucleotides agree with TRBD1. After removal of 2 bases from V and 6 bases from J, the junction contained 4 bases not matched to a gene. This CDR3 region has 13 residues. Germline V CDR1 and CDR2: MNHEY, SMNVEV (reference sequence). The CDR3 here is CASSLDRVGEQYF. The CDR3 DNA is TGTGCCAGCAGTTTAGACAGGGTTGGCGAGCAGTACTTC.

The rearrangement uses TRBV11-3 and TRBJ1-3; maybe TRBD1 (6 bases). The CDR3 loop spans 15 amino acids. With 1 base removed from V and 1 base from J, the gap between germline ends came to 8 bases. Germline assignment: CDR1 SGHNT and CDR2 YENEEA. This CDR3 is CASSLGTASGNTIYF. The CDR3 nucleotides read TGTGCCAGCAGCTTAGGGACAGCTTCTGGAAACACCATATATTTT.

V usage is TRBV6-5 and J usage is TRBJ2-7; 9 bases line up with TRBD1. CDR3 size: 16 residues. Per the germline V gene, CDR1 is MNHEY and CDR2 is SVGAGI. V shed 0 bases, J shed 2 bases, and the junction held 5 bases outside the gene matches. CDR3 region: CASSYSGTGSTYEQYF. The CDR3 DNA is TGTGCCAGCAGTTACTCAGGGACAGGGTCCACCTACGAGCAGTACTTC.

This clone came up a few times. CDR3 sequence: CSVRGTSNTGELFF. In DNA form, the CDR3 reads TGCAGCGTGCGGGGGACTTCGAACACCGGGGAGCTGTTTTTT. The chain has TRBV29-1 and TRBJ2-2, with 7 bases fitting TRBD2. The CDR3 has 14 amino acids. CDR1 and CDR2 (germline): SQVTM, ANQGSEA. V gave up 6 bases and J gave up 0 bases; unmatched junction bases: 4.

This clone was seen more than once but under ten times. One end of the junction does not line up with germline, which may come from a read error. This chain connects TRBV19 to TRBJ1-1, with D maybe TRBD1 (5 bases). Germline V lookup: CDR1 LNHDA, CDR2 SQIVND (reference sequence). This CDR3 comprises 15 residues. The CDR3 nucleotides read TGTGCCAGTAGTGTAGACGGGAGGGGTGACACTGAAGCTTTCTTT. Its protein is CASSVDGRGDTEAFF.

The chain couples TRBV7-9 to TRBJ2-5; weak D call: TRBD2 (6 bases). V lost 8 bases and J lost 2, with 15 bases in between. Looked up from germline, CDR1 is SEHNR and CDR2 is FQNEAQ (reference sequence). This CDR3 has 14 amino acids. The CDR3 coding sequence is TGTGCCAGCGGGCTCCAGGACTATCAAGAGACCCAGTACTTC. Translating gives CASGLQDYQETQYF.

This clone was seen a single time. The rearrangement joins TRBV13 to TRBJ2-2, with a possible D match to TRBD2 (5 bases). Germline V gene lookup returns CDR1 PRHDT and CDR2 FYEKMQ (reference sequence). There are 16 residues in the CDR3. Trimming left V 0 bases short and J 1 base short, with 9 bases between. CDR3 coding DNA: TGTGCCAGCAGCTTAGGGGGAGCGGAGAACACCGGGGAGCTGTTTTTT. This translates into CASSLGGAENTGELFF. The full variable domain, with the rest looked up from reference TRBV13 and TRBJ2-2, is AAGVIQSPRHLIKEKRETATLKCYPIPRHDTVYWYQQGPGQDPQFLISFYEKMQSDKGSIPDRFSAQQFSDYHSELNMSSLELGDSALYFCASSLGGAENTGELFFGEGSRLTVL.

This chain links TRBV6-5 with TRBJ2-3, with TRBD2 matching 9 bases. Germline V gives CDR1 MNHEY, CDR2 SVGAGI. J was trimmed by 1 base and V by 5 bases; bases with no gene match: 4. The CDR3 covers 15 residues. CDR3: CASSTRTSGTDTQYF. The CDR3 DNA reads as TGTGCCAGCAGTACAAGGACTAGCGGCACAGATACGCAGTATTTT.

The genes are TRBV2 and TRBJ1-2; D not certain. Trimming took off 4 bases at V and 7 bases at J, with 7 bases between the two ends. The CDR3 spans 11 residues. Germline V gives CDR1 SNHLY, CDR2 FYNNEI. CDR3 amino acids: CASSGGGGYTF. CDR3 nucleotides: TGTGCCAGCAGTGGGGGAGGTGGCTACACCTTC.

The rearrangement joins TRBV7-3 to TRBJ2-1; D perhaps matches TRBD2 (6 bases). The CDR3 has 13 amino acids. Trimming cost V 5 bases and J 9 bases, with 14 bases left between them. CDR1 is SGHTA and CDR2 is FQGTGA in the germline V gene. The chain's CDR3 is CASSTYLAPEQFF. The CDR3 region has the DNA TGTGCCAGCAGCACTTATCTAGCGCCTGAGCAGTTCTTC.

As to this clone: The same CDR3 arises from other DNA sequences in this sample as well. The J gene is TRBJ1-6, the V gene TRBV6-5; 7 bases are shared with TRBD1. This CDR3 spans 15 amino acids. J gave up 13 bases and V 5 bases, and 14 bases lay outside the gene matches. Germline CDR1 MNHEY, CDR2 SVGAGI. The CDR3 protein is CASSQTGKRNSPLHF. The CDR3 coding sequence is TGTGCCAGCAGTCAGACAGGGAAGAGGAACTCCCCCCTCCACTTT.

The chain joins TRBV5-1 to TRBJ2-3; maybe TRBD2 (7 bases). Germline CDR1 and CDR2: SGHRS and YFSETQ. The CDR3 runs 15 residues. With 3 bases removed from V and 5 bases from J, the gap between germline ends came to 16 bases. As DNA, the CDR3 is TGCGCCAGCAGCTCTGCGGGGGCCCCAATAGATACGCAGTATTTT. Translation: CASSSAGAPIDTQYF. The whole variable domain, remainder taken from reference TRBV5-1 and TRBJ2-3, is KAGVTQTPRYLIKTRGQQVTLSCSPISGHRSVSWYQQTPGQGLQFLFEYFSETQRNKGNFPGRFSGRQFSNSRSEMNVSTLELGDSALYLCASSSAGAPIDTQYFGPGTRLTVL.

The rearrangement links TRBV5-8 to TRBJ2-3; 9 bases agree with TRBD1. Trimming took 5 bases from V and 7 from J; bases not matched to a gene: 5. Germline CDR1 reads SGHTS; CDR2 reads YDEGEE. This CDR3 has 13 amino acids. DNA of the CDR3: TGTGCCAGCAGAATGACAGGGGGAAATACGCAGTATTTT. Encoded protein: CASRMTGGNTQYF.

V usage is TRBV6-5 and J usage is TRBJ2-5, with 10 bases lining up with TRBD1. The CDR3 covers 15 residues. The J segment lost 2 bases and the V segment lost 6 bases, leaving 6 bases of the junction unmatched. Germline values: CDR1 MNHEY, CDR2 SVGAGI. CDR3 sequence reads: CASRAPGQGQETQYF. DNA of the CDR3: TGTGCCAGCAGAGCTCCGGGACAGGGGCAAGAGACCCAGTACTTC.

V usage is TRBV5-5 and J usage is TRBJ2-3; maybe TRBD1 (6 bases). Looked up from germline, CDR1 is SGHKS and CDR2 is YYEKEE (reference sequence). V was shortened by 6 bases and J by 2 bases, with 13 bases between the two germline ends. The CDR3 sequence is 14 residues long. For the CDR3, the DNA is TGTGCCAGCACCGTGGACAGTTTCACAGATACGCAGTATTTT. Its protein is CASTVDSFTDTQYF.

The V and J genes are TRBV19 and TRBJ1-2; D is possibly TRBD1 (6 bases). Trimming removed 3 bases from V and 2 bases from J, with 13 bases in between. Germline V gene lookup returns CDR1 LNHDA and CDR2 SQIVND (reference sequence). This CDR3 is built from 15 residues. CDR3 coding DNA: TGTGCCAGTAGTATTTCCCAGGGGTGGAACTATGGCTACACCTTC. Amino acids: CASSISQGWNYGYTF.

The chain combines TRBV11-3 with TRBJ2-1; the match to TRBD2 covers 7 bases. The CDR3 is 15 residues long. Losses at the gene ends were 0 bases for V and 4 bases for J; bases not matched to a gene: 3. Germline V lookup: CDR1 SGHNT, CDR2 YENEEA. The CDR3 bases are TGTGCCAGCAGCTTAGAGTGGGAGGGGTACAATGAGCAGTTCTTC. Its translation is CASSLEWEGYNEQFF. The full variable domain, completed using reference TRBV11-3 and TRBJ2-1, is EAGVVQSPRYKIIEKKQPVAFWCNPISGHNTLYWYLQNLGQGPELLIRYENEEAVDDSQLPKDRFSAERLKGVDSTLKIQPAELGDSAVYLCASSLEWEGYNEQFFGPGTRLTVL.

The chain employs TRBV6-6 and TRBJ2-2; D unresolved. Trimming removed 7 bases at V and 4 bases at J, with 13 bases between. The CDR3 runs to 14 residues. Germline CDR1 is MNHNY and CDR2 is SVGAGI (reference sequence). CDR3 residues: CASTSGSSTGELFF. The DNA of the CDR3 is TGTGCCAGCACCAGTGGTAGCAGCACCGGGGAGCTGTTTTTT.

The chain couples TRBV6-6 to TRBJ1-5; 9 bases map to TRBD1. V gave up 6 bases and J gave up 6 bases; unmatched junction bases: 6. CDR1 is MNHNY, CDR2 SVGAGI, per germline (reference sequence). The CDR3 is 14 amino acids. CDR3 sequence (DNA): TGTGCCAGCAGGCGACAGGGGGGACCTCAGCCCCAGCATTTT. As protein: CASRRQGGPQPQHF.

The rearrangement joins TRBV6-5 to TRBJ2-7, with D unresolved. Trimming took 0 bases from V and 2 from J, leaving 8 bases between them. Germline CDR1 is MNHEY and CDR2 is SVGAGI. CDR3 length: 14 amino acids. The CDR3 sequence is CASSYSYNPYEQYF. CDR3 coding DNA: TGTGCCAGCAGTTACTCGTACAATCCCTACGAGCAGTACTTC.

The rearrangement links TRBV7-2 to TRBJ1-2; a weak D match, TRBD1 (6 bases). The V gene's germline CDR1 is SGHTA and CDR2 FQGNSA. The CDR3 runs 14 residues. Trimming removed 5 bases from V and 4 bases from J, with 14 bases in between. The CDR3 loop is CASSNRAIVYGYTF. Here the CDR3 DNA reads TGTGCCAGCAGCAACAGGGCCATTGTCTATGGCTACACCTTC.

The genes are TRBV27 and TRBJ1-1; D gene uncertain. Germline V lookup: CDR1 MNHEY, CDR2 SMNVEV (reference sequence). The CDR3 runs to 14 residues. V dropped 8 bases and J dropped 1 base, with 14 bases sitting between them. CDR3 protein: CASLPLGANTEAFF. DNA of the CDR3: TGTGCCAGCTTACCCTTGGGCGCGAACACTGAAGCTTTCTTT.